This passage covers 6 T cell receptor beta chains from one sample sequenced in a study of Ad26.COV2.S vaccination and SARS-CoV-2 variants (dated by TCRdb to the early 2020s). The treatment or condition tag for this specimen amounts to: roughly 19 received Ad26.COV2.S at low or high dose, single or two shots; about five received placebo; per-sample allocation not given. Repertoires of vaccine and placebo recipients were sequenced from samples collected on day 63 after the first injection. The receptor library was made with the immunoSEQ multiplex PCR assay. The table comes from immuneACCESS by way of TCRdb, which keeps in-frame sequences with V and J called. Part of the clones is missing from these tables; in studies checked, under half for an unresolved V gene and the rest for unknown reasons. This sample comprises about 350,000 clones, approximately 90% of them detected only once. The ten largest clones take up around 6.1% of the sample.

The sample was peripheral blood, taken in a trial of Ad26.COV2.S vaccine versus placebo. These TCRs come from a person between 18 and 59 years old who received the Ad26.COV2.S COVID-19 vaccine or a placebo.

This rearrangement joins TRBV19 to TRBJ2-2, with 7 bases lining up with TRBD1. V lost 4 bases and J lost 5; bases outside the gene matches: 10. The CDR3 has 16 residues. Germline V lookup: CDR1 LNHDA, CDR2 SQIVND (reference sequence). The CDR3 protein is CASSKGQSTGTGELFF. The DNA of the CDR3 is TGTGCCAGTAGTAAGGGACAGAGTACTGGGACCGGGGAGCTGTTTTTT.

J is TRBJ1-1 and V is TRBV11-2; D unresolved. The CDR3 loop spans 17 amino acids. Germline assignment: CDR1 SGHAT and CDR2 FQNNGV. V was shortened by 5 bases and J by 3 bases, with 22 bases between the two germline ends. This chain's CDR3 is CASSDLSWRVRHTEAFF. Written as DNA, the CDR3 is TGTGCCAGCAGCGACCTAAGCTGGAGGGTTCGGCACACTGAAGCTTTCTTT.

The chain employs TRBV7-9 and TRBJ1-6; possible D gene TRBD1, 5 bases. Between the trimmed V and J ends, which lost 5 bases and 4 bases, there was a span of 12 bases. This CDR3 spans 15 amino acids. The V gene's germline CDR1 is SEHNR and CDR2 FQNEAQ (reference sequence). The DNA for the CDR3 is TGTGCCAGCAGCCTTTCAGACAGTTATAATTCACCCCTCCACTTT. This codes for CASSLSDSYNSPLHF.

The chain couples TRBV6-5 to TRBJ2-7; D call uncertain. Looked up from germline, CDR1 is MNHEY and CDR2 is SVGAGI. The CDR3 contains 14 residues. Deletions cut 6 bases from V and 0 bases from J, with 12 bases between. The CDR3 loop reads CASRRQASSYEQYF. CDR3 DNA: TGTGCCAGCAGACGGCAGGCCAGCTCCTACGAGCAGTACTTC.

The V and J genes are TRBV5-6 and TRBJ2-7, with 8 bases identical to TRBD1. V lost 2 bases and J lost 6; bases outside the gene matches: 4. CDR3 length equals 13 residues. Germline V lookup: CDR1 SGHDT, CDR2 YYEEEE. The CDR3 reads CASSFVGTGEQYF. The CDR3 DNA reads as TGTGCCAGCAGCTTTGTAGGGACAGGCGAGCAGTACTTC.

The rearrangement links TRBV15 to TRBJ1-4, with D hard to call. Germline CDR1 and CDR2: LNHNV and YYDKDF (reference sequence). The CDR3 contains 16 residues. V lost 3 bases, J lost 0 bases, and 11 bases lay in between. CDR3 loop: CATSSPGSATNEKLFF. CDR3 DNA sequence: TGTGCCACCAGCAGTCCAGGAAGCGCAACTAATGAAAAACTGTTTTTT.